The 14 T cell receptor beta chains below were found in one sample sequenced in a study of T cells in Graves' hyperthyroidism and ophthalmopathy. Regions amplified from RNA transcripts were the TCR beta CDR3 regions. HTBI primers were the set used in a first-round RT-PCR of the TCR CDR3. TCRdb reprocessed the multiplex PCR reads via MiXCR and lists one record per CDR3 protein. The sample consists of 500,000 to 650,000 distinct CDR3 sequences, 14% of them appearing once. The sequenced sample consisted of blood. The receptors derive from a middle-aged woman with Graves' hyperthyroidism.

This clonotype has a count of ten or more. The chain couples TRBV20-1 to TRBJ2-1; 8 bases fit TRBD2. The CDR3 extends over 15 amino acids. Germline lookup yields CDR1 DFQATT and CDR2 SNEGSKA (reference sequence). Trimming removed 3 bases from V and 2 bases from J; junction bases left unmatched: 6. The DNA for the CDR3 is TGCAGTGCTAGTGCACTAGCGGTCGCCTACAATGAGCAGTTCTTC. It specifies CSASALAVAYNEQFF.

This clonotype was detected ten times or more. The CDR3 loop reads CASSVSLGDIQYF. CDR3 nucleotides: TGTGCCAGCAGTGTGTCCCTGGGCGACATTCAGTACTTC. The chain couples TRBV2 to TRBJ2-4, with unresolved D. The ends were cut back, 4 bases at V and 8 bases at J, with 12 bases in the middle. Germline CDR1 reads SNHLY; CDR2 reads FYNNEI. The CDR3 contains 13 residues.

This clonotype was observed at least ten times. V is TRBV27 and J is TRBJ1-2; D possibly corresponds to TRBD1 (6 bases). Germline V gene sequence: CDR1 MNHEY, CDR2 SMNVEV (reference sequence). The ends were cut back, 7 bases at V and 5 bases at J, with 17 bases in the middle. This CDR3 region has 14 residues. DNA for the CDR3: TGTGCCAGCACTCCCGCAGGGGCAGGGTATGGCTACACCTTC. Residues: CASTPAGAGYGYTF.

The sample holds a few counts of this clonotype. The V and J genes are TRBV27 and TRBJ1-6; D is perhaps TRBD1 (6 bases). With 3 bases removed from V and 8 bases from J, the gap between germline ends came to 20 bases. The CDR3 is 17 residues long. Germline loops: CDR1 MNHEY, CDR2 SMNVEV (reference sequence). As DNA, the CDR3 is TGTGCCAGCAGTTTGGTCGCGGGGGGCGTCAGTTATTCACCCCTCCACTTT. Translation gives CASSLVAGGVSYSPLHF.

On this clonotype itself: This may come from a read error, since a much larger clone is one base off. This sequence joins TRBV27 and TRBJ2-7, with 15 nucleotides matching TRBD2. This CDR3 has 18 residues. Germline V gene lookup returns CDR1 MNHEY and CDR2 SMNVEV (reference sequence). CDR3 residues: CANSLSKGLAGGTYEQYF. Here the CDR3 DNA reads TGTGCCAACAGTTTATCGAAGGGACTAGCGGGAGGTACCTACGAGCAGTACTTC.

This clonotype was picked up one time. The chain recombines TRBV14 with TRBJ2-3; 7 bases align to TRBD2. Losses at the gene ends were 0 bases for V and 2 bases for J; bases not matched to a gene: 8. This CDR3 has 17 amino acids. Germline CDR1 SGHDN, CDR2 FVKESK. The DNA for the CDR3 is TGTGCCAGCAGCCAAGATAGAATAGCGGGCCCCACAGATACGCAGTATTTT. Its protein product is CASSQDRIAGPTDTQYF.

The V gene is TRBV6-9, the J gene TRBJ2-2; 9 bases match TRBD1. V dropped 4 bases and J dropped 4; count of bases not matched to a gene: 1. The length of the CDR3 is 14 residues. CDR1 is MNHGY, CDR2 SVAAGI, per germline. The CDR3 spells CASSWDRATGELFF. The CDR3 region has the DNA TGTGCCAGCAGTTGGGACAGGGCCACCGGGGAGCTGTTTTTT.

This clonotype showed up many times. V and J are TRBV30 and TRBJ2-3; 7 nucleotides line up with TRBD2. V dropped 2 bases and J dropped 4; count of bases not matched to a gene: 9. The CDR3 has 15 amino acids. Germline V lookup: CDR1 GTSNPN, CDR2 SVGIG (reference sequence). The CDR3 coding sequence is TGTGCCTGGAGTTGGGGGGGTTGGGGTTCAGATACGCAGTATTTT. As protein: CAWSWGGWGSDTQYF.

This clonotype was observed many times. This rearrangement joins TRBV18 to TRBJ1-3, with D possibly TRBD1 on 6 matching bases. In germline, CDR1 is KGHSH, CDR2 LQKENI. This CDR3 has 16 amino acids. Trimming shortened V by 4 bases and J by 0 bases, and 13 bases separated the two germline ends. CDR3 in amino acids: CASSLTDSSSGNTIYF. For the CDR3, the DNA is TGTGCCAGCTCACTAACGGACAGTTCCTCTGGAAACACCATATATTTT.

The chain links TRBV6-4 to TRBJ1-4; 9 nucleotides agree with TRBD1. The V gene's germline CDR1 is MRHNA and CDR2 SNTAGT. V was pared by 6 bases and J by 8 bases, with 7 bases of the junction left unmatched. The CDR3 runs to 14 residues. This chain's CDR3 is CASRAGQGDEKLFF. For the CDR3, the DNA is TGTGCCAGCAGGGCGGGACAGGGAGACGAAAAACTGTTTTTT.

The chain links TRBV9 to TRBJ2-2; a possible D gene is TRBD1 (6 bases). The V end lost 1 base, the J end lost 7 bases, and 11 bases lay between the germline ends. Germline V gives CDR1 SGDLS, CDR2 YYNGEE. CDR3 length: 14 residues. CDR3 amino acids: CASSVHYRDGELFF. The CDR3 DNA reads TGTGCCAGCAGCGTACACTACAGGGACGGGGAGCTGTTTTTT.

Many counts were recorded for this clonotype. CDR3 in amino acids: CASSPRANYGYTF. CDR3 coding DNA: TGTGCCAGCAGCCCCAGGGCTAACTATGGCTACACCTTC. The chain couples TRBV28 to TRBJ1-2; weak D call: TRBD1 (5 bases). Germline CDR1 reads MDHEN; CDR2 reads SYDVKM. The CDR3 contains 13 residues. Trimming shortened V by 6 bases and J by 0 bases, and 8 bases separated the two germline ends.

The gene calls are TRBV20-1 and TRBJ2-7; 14 bases are shared with TRBD2. CDR1 DFQATT and CDR2 SNEGSKA come from the germline V gene (reference sequence). The CDR3 spans 15 residues. The junction had 7 bases not matched to a gene; V was cut back by 5 bases and J by 4 bases. The CDR3, as DNA: TGCAGTGCTGAAGACGGGACTAGCGGGAGATACGAGCAGTACTTC. As protein: CSAEDGTSGRYEQYF.

J is TRBJ2-7 and V is TRBV30, with D unresolved. Germline values: CDR1 GTSNPN, CDR2 SVGIG (reference sequence). The V end lost 5 bases, the J end lost 0 bases, and 11 bases lay between the germline ends. The CDR3 spans 13 residues. In DNA form, the CDR3 reads TGTGCCTGGGGAATAGGATTCTCCTACGAGCAGTACTTC. It translates to CAWGIGFSYEQYF.